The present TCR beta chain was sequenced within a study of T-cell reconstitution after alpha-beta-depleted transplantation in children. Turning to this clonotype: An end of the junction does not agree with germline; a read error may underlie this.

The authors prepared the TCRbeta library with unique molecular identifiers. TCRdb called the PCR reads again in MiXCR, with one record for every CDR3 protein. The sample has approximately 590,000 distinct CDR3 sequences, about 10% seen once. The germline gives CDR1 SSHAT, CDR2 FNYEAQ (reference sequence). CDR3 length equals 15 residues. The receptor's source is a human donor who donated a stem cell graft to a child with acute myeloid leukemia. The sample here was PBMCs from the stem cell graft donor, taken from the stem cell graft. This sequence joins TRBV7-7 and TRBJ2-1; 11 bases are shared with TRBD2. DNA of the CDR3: TGTGCTAGCAGCTTACTAGCGGGAGTGGGGGGTGAGCAGTTCTTC. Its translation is CASSLLAGVGGEQFF.